A selection of T cell receptor beta chains follows, all from one sample in a study of blood T cell repertoires in COVID-19. TCRdb keeps only in-frame clones here, not all; method: immunoSEQ multiplex PCR. The repertoire holds a few hundred thousand clones, with 80% to 90% as singletons. The sequenced material came from PBMCs or T cells enriched from blood (not recorded which). The receptors were sampled from a man under 40 who had recovered from COVID-19. Each CDR3 is given with its conserved first and last residue. A D gene is named only where the DNA matches it firmly. Clone size is stated in some rows and not others, as once, few, many or a class when expanded.

v_gene,j_gene,abundance,d_gene,CDR3aa,CDR3nt
TRBV19,TRBJ1-4,.,.,CASSPRQGGEKLFF,TGTGCCAGTAGTCCTCGTCAGGGAGGTGAAAAACTGTTTTTT
TRBV18,TRBJ2-3,.,TRBD1,CASSPNLGGVTDTQYF,TGTGCCAGCTCACCGAACCTAGGGGGCGTCACAGATACGCAGTATTTT
TRBV12-3/TRBV12-4,TRBJ1-2,few,TRBD1,CASKRDRNYGYTF,TGTGCCAGCAAGAGGGACAGAAACTATGGCTACACCTTC
TRBV7-3,TRBJ2-3,.,.,CASSPLAVRTDTQYF,TGTGCCAGCAGCCCCTTAGCGGTACGCACAGATACGCAGTATTTT
TRBV3-1/TRBV3-2,TRBJ1-2,.,.,CASSQDLEINYGYTF,TGTGCCAGCAGCCAAGACTTGGAGATCAACTATGGCTACACCTTC
TRBV5-1,TRBJ1-2,once,TRBD1,CASSLEQGAGYTF,TGCGCCAGCAGCTTGGAACAGGGGGCCGGTTACACCTTC
TRBV7-8,TRBJ2-7,.,.,CASSLIAGAPHEQYF,TGTGCCAGCAGCTTAATTGCAGGGGCGCCCCACGAGCAGTACTTC
TRBV12-3/TRBV12-4,TRBJ2-5,once,TRBD1,CASSSDRAETQYF,TGTGCCAGCAGTTCCGACAGGGCAGAGACCCAGTACTTC
TRBV19,TRBJ1-1,.,.,CATSPQGFNTEAFF,TGTGCCACCTCCCCCCAGGGATTTAACACTGAAGCTTTCTTT
TRBV7-2,TRBJ1-2,.,TRBD1,CASSLGTGIRYTF,TGTGCCAGCAGCTTAGGGACAGGGATACGCTACACCTTC
TRBV5-1,TRBJ1-6,.,TRBD1,CASSLDRGFSPLHF,TGCGCCAGCAGCTTGGACAGGGGGTTTTCACCCCTCCACTTT
TRBV25-1,TRBJ1-4,.,.,CASSESSRAREKLFF,TGTGCCAGCAGTGAATCGAGCAGGGCCCGTGAAAAACTGTTTTTT
TRBV5-6,TRBJ1-5,.,TRBD1,CASSLMVEGAQPQHF,TGTGCCAGCAGCTTGATGGTAGAGGGGGCTCAGCCCCAGCATTTT
TRBV19,TRBJ2-7,.,.,CASARGFTYEQYF,TGTGCCAGCGCTCGGGGATTTACCTACGAGCAGTACTTC
TRBV30,TRBJ2-5,few,TRBD1,CAWGTGIQETQYF,TGTGCCTGGGGGACAGGGATTCAGGAGACCCAGTACTTC
TRBV7-2,TRBJ1-6,.,.,CASSPGPGTFTESPLHF,TGTGCCAGCAGCCCGGGTCCCGGGACATTTACGGAATCACCCCTCCACTTT
TRBV5-5,TRBJ2-7,.,.,CASSWGPRSNYEQYF,TGTGCCAGCAGCTGGGGGCCCCGATCCAACTACGAGCAGTACTTC
TRBV13,TRBJ2-2,.,TRBD1,CASSYGQGSTGELFF,TGTGCCAGCAGCTACGGACAGGGGAGCACCGGGGAGCTGTTTTTT
TRBV13,TRBJ2-7,few,.,CASSLGRGGTYEQYF,TGTGCCAGCAGCTTAGGCCGGGGTGGGACCTACGAGCAGTACTTC
TRBV19,TRBJ2-2,.,TRBD2,CASSIGGTGELFF,TGTGCCAGTAGTATCGGGGGGACGGGGGAGCTGTTTTTT
TRBV9,TRBJ2-3,.,TRBD2,CASSVAGTSIDTQYF,TGTGCCAGCAGCGTAGCTGGGACTAGCATAGATACGCAGTATTTT
TRBV9,TRBJ1-1,once,.,CASSTQTGMNTEAFF,TGTGCCAGCAGCACCCAGACAGGAATGAACACTGAAGCTTTCTTT
TRBV9,TRBJ2-7,once,TRBD1,CASSVGVTGGLLEQYF,TGTGCCAGCAGCGTAGGCGTGACAGGGGGCCTCTTGGAGCAGTACTTC
TRBV5-1,TRBJ2-7,.,TRBD2,CASSLDGGAYEQYF,TGCGCCAGCAGCTTGGACGGGGGGGCTTACGAGCAGTACTTC
TRBV18,TRBJ1-3,.,TRBD1,CASSRDRFSGNTIYF,TGTGCCAGCTCACGGGACAGATTCTCTGGAAACACCATATATTTT
TRBV6-5,TRBJ2-7,.,.,CASSSSDSSYEQYF,TGTGCCAGCAGTTCATCGGACTCCTCCTACGAGCAGTACTTC
TRBV24-1,TRBJ2-1,.,.,CATSDAGPSSYNEQFF,TGTGCCACCAGTGACGCGGGACCGAGCTCCTACAATGAGCAGTTCTTC
TRBV5-4,TRBJ2-3,.,TRBD2,CASSSGLGPDTQYF,TGTGCCAGCAGCTCCGGACTAGGACCAGATACGCAGTATTTT
TRBV15,TRBJ1-2,.,.,CATSPGIDYGYTF,TGTGCCACCAGCCCAGGTATCGACTATGGCTACACCTTC
TRBV11-2,TRBJ2-1,.,.,CASSLLVQGLFSSYNEQFF,TGTGCCAGCAGCTTATTGGTACAGGGCCTCTTTAGCTCCTACAATGAGCAGTTCTTC
TRBV7-7,TRBJ2-5,.,TRBD2,CASSGGGQETQYF,TGTGCCAGCAGCGGGGGGGGGCAAGAGACCCAGTACTTC
TRBV5-1,TRBJ2-7,.,TRBD1,CASSLDRGNYEQYF,TGCGCCAGCAGCTTGGACAGGGGAAACTACGAGCAGTACTTC
TRBV2,TRBJ1-5,few,TRBD1,CASSVGQGAYQPQHF,TGTGCCAGCAGTGTGGGTCAGGGGGCTTACCAGCCCCAGCATTTT
TRBV5-5,TRBJ1-3,few,TRBD1,CASARRGQGNTIYF,TGTGCCAGCGCCAGGCGCGGACAGGGGAACACCATATATTTT
TRBV5-5,TRBJ2-1,.,TRBD1,CASSGDRLNEQFF,TGTGCCAGCAGCGGGGACAGGCTTAATGAGCAGTTCTTC
TRBV19,TRBJ1-3,.,TRBD1,CASSILTGGPIYF,TGTGCCAGTAGTATTCTTACAGGGGGTCCCATATATTTT
TRBV7-8,TRBJ2-1,.,TRBD2,CASTPSGGVSYNEQFF,TGTGCCAGCACCCCAAGCGGGGGGGTCTCCTACAATGAGCAGTTCTTC
TRBV7-9,TRBJ2-7,.,TRBD2,CASSPRGGRYEQYF,TGTGCCAGCAGCCCGCGGGGGGGCCGGTACGAGCAGTACTTC
TRBV5-1,TRBJ1-4,.,TRBD1,CASSSQGANEKLFF,TGCGCCAGCAGCTCACAGGGGGCCAATGAAAAACTGTTTTTT
TRBV10-3,TRBJ1-2,.,.,CAISEGGHGGVGYTF,TGTGCCATCAGTGAGGGAGGACACGGAGGGGTAGGCTACACCTTC
TRBV19,TRBJ1-4,.,.,CASSQRSTGFNEKLFF,TGTGCCAGTAGTCAACGTTCGACAGGTTTTAATGAAAAACTGTTTTTT
TRBV27,TRBJ2-1,.,TRBD1,CASSSNRGGMNNEQFF,TGTGCCAGCAGTTCTAACAGGGGTGGAATGAACAATGAGCAGTTCTTC
TRBV27,TRBJ1-2,.,.,CASSPTQDSFYGYTF,TGTGCCAGCAGTCCAACCCAAGACAGCTTCTATGGCTACACCTTC
TRBV5-1,TRBJ1-5,.,.,CASSPGQSNQPQHF,TGCGCCAGCAGCCCGGGACAAAGCAATCAGCCCCAGCATTTT
TRBV2,TRBJ2-7,.,.,CASSPVEQYF,TGTGCCAGCAGTCCCGTGGAGCAGTACTTC
TRBV6-5,TRBJ1-1,.,.,CASTSWGRASEAFF,TGTGCCAGCACCTCCTGGGGCAGGGCGTCTGAAGCTTTCTTT
TRBV13,TRBJ2-3,.,TRBD2,CASSFRLAGSTDTQYF,TGTGCCAGCAGCTTTCGACTAGCGGGCAGCACAGATACGCAGTATTTT
TRBV7-2,TRBJ2-7,.,TRBD1,CASSSNPRDRGYEQYF,TGTGCCAGCAGTTCAAATCCCCGGGACAGGGGGTACGAGCAGTACTTC
TRBV6-5,TRBJ1-6,.,.,CASSSRSGWNSPLHF,TGTGCCAGCAGTTCCCGTTCGGGTTGGAATTCACCCCTCCACTTT
TRBV11-2,TRBJ2-5,.,TRBD1,CASSPGQGHQETQYF,TGTGCCAGCAGCCCCGGACAGGGGCATCAAGAGACCCAGTACTTC
TRBV28,TRBJ1-2,.,TRBD1,CASSSGGTGRGYTF,TGTGCCAGCAGTTCAGGGGGGACAGGGCGAGGCTACACCTTC
TRBV6-5,TRBJ1-2,.,TRBD1,CASSYQGTGENYGYTF,TGTGCCAGCAGTTACCAGGGGACAGGTGAAAACTATGGCTACACCTTC
TRBV5-1,TRBJ2-5,.,.,CASSLGQLRETQYF,TGCGCCAGCAGCTTGGGACAGTTACGAGAGACCCAGTACTTC
TRBV30,TRBJ2-2,.,.,CAWSQGWGELFF,TGTGCCTGGAGTCAGGGGTGGGGGGAGCTGTTTTTT
TRBV7-2,TRBJ2-5,.,TRBD2,CASSPRFSGGDQRQETQYF,TGTGCCAGCAGCCCCAGGTTTAGCGGGGGGGATCAACGTCAAGAGACCCAGTACTTC
TRBV21-1,TRBJ2-5,.,.,CASSKVGRLTQETQYF,TGTGCCAGCAGCAAAGTCGGGAGACTTACCCAAGAGACCCAGTACTTC
TRBV5-1,TRBJ1-1,once,.,CASSLWTRANTEAFF,TGCGCCAGCAGCTTGTGGACAAGGGCCAACACTGAAGCTTTCTTT
TRBV9,TRBJ2-5,.,.,CASSDRQYQETQYF,TGTGCCAGCAGCGACCGACAGTACCAAGAGACCCAGTACTTC
TRBV28,TRBJ1-2,.,.,CASSDTSDSPWYGYTF,TGTGCCAGCAGTGACACCTCGGACAGCCCCTGGTATGGCTACACCTTC
TRBV4-2,TRBJ1-2,.,.,CASSQFSEYGYTF,TGTGCCAGCAGCCAGTTCTCGGAGTATGGCTACACCTTC